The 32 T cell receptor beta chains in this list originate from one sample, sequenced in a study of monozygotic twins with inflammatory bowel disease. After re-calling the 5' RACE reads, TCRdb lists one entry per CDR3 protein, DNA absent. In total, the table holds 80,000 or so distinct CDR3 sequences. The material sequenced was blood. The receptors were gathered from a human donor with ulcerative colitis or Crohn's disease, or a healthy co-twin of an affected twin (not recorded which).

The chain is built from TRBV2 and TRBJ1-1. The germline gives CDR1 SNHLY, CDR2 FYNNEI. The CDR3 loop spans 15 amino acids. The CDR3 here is CASSGQGGVNTEAFF.

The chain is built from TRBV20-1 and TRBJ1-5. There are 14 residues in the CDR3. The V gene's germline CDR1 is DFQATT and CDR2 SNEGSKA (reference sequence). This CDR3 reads CSARSGSSNQPQHF.

CDR3 sequence: CSVRNRVSNTGELFF. The V call is TRBV29-1, the J call TRBJ2-2; there is no DNA to check the TCRdb D call of TRBD1. Germline lookup yields CDR1 SQVTM and CDR2 ANQGSEA. The CDR3 covers 15 residues.

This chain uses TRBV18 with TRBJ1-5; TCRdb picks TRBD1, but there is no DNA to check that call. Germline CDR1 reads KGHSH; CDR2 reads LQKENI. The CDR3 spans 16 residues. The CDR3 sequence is CASSETGFPSNQPQHF.

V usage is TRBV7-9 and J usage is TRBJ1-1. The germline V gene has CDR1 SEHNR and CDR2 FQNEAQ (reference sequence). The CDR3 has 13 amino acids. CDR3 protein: CASSLNQDTEAFF.

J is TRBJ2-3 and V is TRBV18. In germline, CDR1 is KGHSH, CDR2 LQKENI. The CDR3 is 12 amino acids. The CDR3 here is CASSPKADTQYF.

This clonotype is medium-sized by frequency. The chain's CDR3 is CASSSGSYNQPQHF. This rearrangement joins TRBV7-9 to TRBJ1-5; without DNA, the TCRdb call of TRBD1 cannot be checked. The germline gives CDR1 SEHNR, CDR2 FQNEAQ (reference sequence). The CDR3 has 14 residues. Combining the CDR3 with reference TRBV7-9 and TRBJ1-5 gives the whole variable domain DTGVSQNPRHKITKRGQNVTFRCDPISEHNRLYWYRQTLGQGPEFLTYFQNEAQLEKSRLLSDRFSAERPKGSFSTLEIQRTEQGDSAMYLCASSSGSYNQPQHFGDGTRLSIL.

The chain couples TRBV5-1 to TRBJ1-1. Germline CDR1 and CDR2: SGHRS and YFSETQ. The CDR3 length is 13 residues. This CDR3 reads CASSLAVNTEAFF.

CDR3 protein: CAISETTPGGQETQYF. The rearrangement links TRBV10-3 to TRBJ2-5; TCRdb proposes TRBD1, but this gene call is untestable without DNA. The CDR3 has 16 residues. Germline CDR1 and CDR2: ENHRY and SYGVKD.

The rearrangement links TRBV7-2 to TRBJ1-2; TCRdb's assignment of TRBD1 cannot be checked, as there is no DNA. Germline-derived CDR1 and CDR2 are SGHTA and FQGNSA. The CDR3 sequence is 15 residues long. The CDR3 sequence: CASSFYRVGRAGYTF.

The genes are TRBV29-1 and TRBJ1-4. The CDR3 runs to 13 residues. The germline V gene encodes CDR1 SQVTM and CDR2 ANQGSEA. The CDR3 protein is CSVEGTTSEKLFF.

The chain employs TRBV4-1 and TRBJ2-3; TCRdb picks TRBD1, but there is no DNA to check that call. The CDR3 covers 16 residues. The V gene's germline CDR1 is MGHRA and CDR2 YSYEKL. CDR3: CASSQDRAGFTDTQYF.

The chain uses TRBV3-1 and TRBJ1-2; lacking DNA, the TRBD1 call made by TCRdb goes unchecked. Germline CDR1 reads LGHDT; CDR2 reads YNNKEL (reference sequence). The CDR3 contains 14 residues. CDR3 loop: CASSQGQGYDGYTF.

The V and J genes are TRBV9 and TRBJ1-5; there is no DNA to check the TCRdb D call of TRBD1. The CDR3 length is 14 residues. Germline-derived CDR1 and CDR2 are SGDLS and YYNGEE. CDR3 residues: CASSPTGLNQPQHF.

Here the CDR3 reads CASADRLHSGELLF. The chain carries TRBV5-1 and TRBJ2-2; absent DNA, TCRdb's TRBD1 call cannot be checked. Germline CDR1 reads SGHRS; CDR2 reads YFSETQ. The CDR3 extends over 14 amino acids.

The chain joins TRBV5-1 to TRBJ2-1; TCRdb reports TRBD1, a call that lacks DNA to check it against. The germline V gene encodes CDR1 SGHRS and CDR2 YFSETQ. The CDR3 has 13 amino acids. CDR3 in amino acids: CASIPSWGNEQFF.

CDR3 in amino acids: CASSLLVTGEAFF. V and J are TRBV11-2 and TRBJ1-1; the D call from TCRdb, TRBD1, cannot be confirmed without DNA. The CDR3 contains 13 residues. Germline V lookup: CDR1 SGHAT, CDR2 FQNNGV. Variable domain in full (rest from reference TRBV11-2 and TRBJ1-1): EAGVAQSPRYKIIEKRQSVAFWCNPISGHATLYWYQQILGQGPKLLIQFQNNGVVDDSQLPKDRFSAERLKGVDSTLKIQPAKLEDSAVYLCASSLLVTGEAFFGQGTRLTVV.

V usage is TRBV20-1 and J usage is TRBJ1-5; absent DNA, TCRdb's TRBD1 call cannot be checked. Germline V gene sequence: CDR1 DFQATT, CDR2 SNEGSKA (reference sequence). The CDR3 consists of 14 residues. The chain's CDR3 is CSAPLTGTNQPQHF.

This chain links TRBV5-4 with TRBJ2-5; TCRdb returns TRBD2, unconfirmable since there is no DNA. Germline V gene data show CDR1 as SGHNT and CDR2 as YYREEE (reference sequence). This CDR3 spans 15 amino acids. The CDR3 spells CASSLKLAGQETQYF.

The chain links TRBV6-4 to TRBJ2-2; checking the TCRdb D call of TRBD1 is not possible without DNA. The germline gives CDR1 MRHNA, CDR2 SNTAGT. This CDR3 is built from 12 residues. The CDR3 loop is CASSRGTGELFF.

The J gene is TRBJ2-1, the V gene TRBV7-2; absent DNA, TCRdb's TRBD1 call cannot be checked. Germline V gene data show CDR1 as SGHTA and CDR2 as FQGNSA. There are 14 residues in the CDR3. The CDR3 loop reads CASSLGSRQGARFF.

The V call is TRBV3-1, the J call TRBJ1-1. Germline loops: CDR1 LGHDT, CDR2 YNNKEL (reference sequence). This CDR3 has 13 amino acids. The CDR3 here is CASSQALRTEAFF.

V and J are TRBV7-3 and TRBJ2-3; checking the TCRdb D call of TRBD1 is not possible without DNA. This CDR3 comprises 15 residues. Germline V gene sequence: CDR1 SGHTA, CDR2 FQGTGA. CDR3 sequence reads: CASSSSDGRGDTQYF.

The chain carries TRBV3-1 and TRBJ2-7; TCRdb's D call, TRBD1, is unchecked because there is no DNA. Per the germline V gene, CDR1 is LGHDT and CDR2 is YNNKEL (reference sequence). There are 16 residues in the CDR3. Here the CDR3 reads CASSQGRRGLGHEQYF.

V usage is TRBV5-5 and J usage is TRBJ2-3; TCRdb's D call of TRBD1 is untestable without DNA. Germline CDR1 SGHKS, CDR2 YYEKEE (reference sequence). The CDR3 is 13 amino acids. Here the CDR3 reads CASESGGKGTQYF.

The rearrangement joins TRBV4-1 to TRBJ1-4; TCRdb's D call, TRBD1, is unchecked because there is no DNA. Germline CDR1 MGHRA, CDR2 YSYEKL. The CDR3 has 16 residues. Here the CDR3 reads CASSQRPTGTNEKLFF.

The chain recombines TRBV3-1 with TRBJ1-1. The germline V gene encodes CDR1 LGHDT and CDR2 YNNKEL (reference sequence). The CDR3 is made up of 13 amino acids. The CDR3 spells CASSRPKDPEAFF.

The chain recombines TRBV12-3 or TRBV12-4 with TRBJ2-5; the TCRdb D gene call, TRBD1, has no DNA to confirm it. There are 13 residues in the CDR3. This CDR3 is CASSRTVQETQYF.

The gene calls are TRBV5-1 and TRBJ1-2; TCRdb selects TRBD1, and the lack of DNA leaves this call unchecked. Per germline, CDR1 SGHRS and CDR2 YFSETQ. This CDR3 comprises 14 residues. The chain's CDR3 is CASSLGQNWDGYTF.

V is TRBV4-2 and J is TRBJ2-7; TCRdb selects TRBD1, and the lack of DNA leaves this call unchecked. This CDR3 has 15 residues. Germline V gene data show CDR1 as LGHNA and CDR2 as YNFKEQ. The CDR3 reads CASSLGTGWSYEQYF.

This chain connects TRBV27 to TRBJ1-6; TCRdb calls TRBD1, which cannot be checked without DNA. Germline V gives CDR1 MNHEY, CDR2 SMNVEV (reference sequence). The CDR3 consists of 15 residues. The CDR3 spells CASSSRTGSNSPLHF.

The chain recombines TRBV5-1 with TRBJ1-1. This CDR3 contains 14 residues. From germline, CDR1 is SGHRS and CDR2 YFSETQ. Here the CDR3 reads CASSLRRERTEAFF.